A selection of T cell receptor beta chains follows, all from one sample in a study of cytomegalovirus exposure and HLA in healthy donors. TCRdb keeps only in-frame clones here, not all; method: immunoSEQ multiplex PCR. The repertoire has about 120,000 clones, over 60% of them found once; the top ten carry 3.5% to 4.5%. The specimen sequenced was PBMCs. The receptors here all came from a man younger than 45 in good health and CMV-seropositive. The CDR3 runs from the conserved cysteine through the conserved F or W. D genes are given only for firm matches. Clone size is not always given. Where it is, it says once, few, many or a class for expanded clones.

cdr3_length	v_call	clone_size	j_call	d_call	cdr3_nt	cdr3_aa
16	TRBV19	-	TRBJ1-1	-	TGTGCCAGTAGTATGGTGACATACCCAGGGAACACTGAAGCTTTCTTT	CASSMVTYPGNTEAFF
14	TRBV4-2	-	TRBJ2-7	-	TGTGCCAGCAGCCGGAATCCAGGGGAGTACGAGCAGTACTTC	CASSRNPGEYEQYF
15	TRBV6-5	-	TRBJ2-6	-	TGTGCCAGCAGTTGGGATTACTCTGGGGCCAACGGCCTGACTTTC	CASSWDYSGANGLTF
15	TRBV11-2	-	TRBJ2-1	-	TGTGCCAGCAGCCCGGTTCGGGGGAGATACAATGAGCAGTTCTTC	CASSPVRGRYNEQFF
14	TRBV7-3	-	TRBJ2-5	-	TGTGCCAGCAGCCGAACCGGCGGGGAAGAGACCCAGTACTTC	CASSRTGGEETQYF
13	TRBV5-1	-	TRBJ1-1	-	TGCGCCAGCAGCTTGAGGGGGAACACTGAAGCTTTCTTT	CASSLRGNTEAFF
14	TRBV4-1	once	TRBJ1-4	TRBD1	TGCGCCAGCAGCGGAAGGACAGGGGAAGAAAAACTGTTTTTT	CASSGRTGEEKLFF
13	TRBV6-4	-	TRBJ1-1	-	TGTGCCAGCAGTGGCACAGGGAGCACTGAAGCTTTCTTT	CASSGTGSTEAFF
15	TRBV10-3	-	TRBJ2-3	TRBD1	TGTGCCATCAAGAGGGGGCTACTCTACACAGATACGCAGTATTTT	CAIKRGLLYTDTQYF
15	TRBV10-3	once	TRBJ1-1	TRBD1	TGTGCCATCAGACTTGACAGGGCCCTTAACACTGAAGCTTTCTTT	CAIRLDRALNTEAFF
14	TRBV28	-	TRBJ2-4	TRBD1	TGTGCCAGCACCTCGACAGGGGCCAAAAACATTCAGTACTTC	CASTSTGAKNIQYF
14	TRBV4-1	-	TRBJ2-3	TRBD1	TGCGCCAGCAGCCTCACAGGGGTCGCAGATACGCAGTATTTT	CASSLTGVADTQYF
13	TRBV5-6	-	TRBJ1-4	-	TGTGCCAGCAGCTTGTCAATGGAGGGGAAACTGTTTTTT	CASSLSMEGKLFF
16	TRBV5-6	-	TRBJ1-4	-	TGTGCCAGCAGCTTGGCCGCGGGGAGTGGCGGTGAAAAACTGTTTTTT	CASSLAAGSGGEKLFF
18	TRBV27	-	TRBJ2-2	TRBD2	TGTGCCAGCAGTCCGGGACTAGCGGGCCTTTCGAGGACCGGGGAGCTGTTTTTT	CASSPGLAGLSRTGELFF
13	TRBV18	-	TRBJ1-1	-	TGTGCCAGCTCACCTCAGGGGAAATCTGAAGCTTTCTTT	CASSPQGKSEAFF
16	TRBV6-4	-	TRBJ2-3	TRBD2	TGTGCCAGCAGTGACTCGGCGGGGGGATCCACAGATACGCAGTATTTT	CASSDSAGGSTDTQYF
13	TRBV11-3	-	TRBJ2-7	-	TGTGCCAGCAGCCGCCTCAGTGGTTACGAGCAGTACTTC	CASSRLSGYEQYF
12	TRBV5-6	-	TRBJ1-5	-	TGTGCCAGCAGCTTGGTCGATCAGCCCCAGCATTTT	CASSLVDQPQHF
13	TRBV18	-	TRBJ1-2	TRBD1	TGTGCCAGCTCATCCACAGGGGATGGTGGCTACACCTTC	CASSSTGDGGYTF
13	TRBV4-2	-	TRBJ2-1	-	TGTGCCAGCAGCCGCACCCAAAGCTATGAGCAGTTCTTC	CASSRTQSYEQFF
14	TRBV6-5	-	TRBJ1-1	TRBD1	TGTGCCAGCAGTTACTCGGAGGGGGCCGCTGAAGCTTTCTTT	CASSYSEGAAEAFF
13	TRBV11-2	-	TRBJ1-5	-	TGTGCCAGCAGCTTAACGACGGGACAGCCCCAGCATTTT	CASSLTTGQPQHF
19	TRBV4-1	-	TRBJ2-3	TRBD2	TGCGCCAGCAGCCATGCCACTAGCGGGGGGGCCTTCAGCACAGATACGCAGTATTTT	CASSHATSGGAFSTDTQYF
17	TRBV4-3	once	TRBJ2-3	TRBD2	TGCGCCAGCAGCCCTCATTTACTAGCGGGGCCCCCAGATACGCAGTATTTT	CASSPHLLAGPPDTQYF